Following are 21 T cell receptor beta chains from one sample sequenced in a study of response to subunit inactivated influenza vaccine. TCRdb recomputed calls from the RT-PCR reads with MiXCR, one row per CDR3 protein. This table holds roughly 700,000 distinct CDR3 sequences, over 11% found once. Material: PBMCs from blood, obtained 14 to 15 days before vaccination. Source of these receptors: a man aged 50 to 59 who received an inactivated influenza vaccine.

V is TRBV9 and J is TRBJ2-2; no clear D gene. The CDR3 runs to 15 residues. V was trimmed by 4 bases and J by 1 base, leaving 11 bases between them. Germline V gene data show CDR1 as SGDLS and CDR2 as YYNGEE. CDR3 protein: CASSPTEGNTGELFF. In DNA, the CDR3 is TGTGCCAGCAGCCCCACAGAAGGGAACACCGGGGAGCTGTTTTTT.

CDR3 in amino acids: CASSSSRLAGGLVGNEQFF. The DNA for the CDR3 is TGTGCCAGCAGCTCGTCGAGACTAGCGGGAGGGCTAGTCGGGAATGAGCAGTTCTTC. The chain links TRBV11-2 to TRBJ2-1, with 14 bases identical to TRBD2. Trimming removed 4 bases from V and 7 bases from J; junction bases left unmatched: 15. This CDR3 contains 19 residues. Germline V lookup: CDR1 SGHAT, CDR2 FQNNGV.

This clonotype has a handful of counts. This chain joins TRBV7-2 and TRBJ2-7, with 7 bases that match TRBD2. Trimming cost V 2 bases and J 2 bases; bases outside gene matches: 6. Germline CDR1 SGHTA, CDR2 FQGNSA. The length of the CDR3 is 15 residues. CDR3 loop: CASSLWTRGTYEQYF. The CDR3 DNA sequence: TGTGCCAGCAGCTTATGGACTAGGGGTACCTACGAGCAGTACTTC.

The chain uses TRBV6-1 and TRBJ2-1; D perhaps matches TRBD1 (6 bases). Germline V CDR1 and CDR2: MNHNS, SASEGT. V lost 9 bases to trimming and J lost 0 bases, with 12 bases between them. The CDR3 extends over 14 amino acids. Here the CDR3 DNA reads TGTGCCAGTCACCGGGACAACTCCTACAATGAGCAGTTCTTC. Translated: CASHRDNSYNEQFF.

This clonotype was observed a few times. The chain has TRBV12-3 or TRBV12-4 and TRBJ2-1; 7 bases align to TRBD1. The CDR3 totals 15 residues. V shed 6 bases and J 3 bases; nucleotides not matched to a gene: 8. CDR3 sequence reads: CASRPPGQIYNEQFF. CDR3 nucleotide sequence: TGTGCCAGCAGACCGCCGGGACAGATCTACAATGAGCAGTTCTTC.

This clonotype came up a few times. The gene calls are TRBV7-2 and TRBJ2-1; D is tentatively TRBD1 or TRBD2 (5 bases each). The CDR3 loop spans 12 amino acids. With 8 bases removed from V and 12 bases from J, the gap between germline ends came to 17 bases. Germline V gene lookup returns CDR1 SGHTA and CDR2 FQGNSA. CDR3 in amino acids: CASGPSGPRQFF. The CDR3 coding sequence is TGTGCCAGCGGGCCCTCGGGGCCTAGGCAGTTCTTC.

This clonotype has a count of ten or more. The J gene is TRBJ2-1, the V gene TRBV5-1; no firm D call. Germline CDR1 reads SGHRS; CDR2 reads YFSETQ. The length of the CDR3 is 13 residues. V lost 3 bases and J 5 bases, leaving 9 bases between the germline ends. The CDR3 spells CASSSNTDNEQFF. CDR3 DNA sequence: TGCGCCAGCAGCTCCAACACCGACAATGAGCAGTTCTTC.

The chain uses TRBV15 and TRBJ2-1, with 10 bases lining up with TRBD2. The CDR3 has 14 residues. V shed 8 bases, J shed 0 bases, and the junction held 1 base outside the gene matches. Germline CDR1 and CDR2: LNHNV and YYDKDF (reference sequence). CDR3 loop: CATRLAGSYNEQFF. The CDR3 nucleotides read TGTGCCACCCGACTAGCGGGCTCCTACAATGAGCAGTTCTTC. Full variable domain (outside the CDR3, taken from reference TRBV15 and TRBJ2-1): DAMVIQNPRYQVTQFGKPVTLSCSQTLNHNVMYWYQQKSSQAPKLLFHYYDKDFNNEADTPDNFQSRRPNTSFCFLDIRSPGLGDTAMYLCATRLAGSYNEQFFGPGTRLTVL.

This clonotype was observed a few times. V usage is TRBV2 and J usage is TRBJ1-4, with 8 bases that match TRBD1. This CDR3 comprises 14 residues. The germline V gene has CDR1 SNHLY and CDR2 FYNNEI. V gave up 6 bases and J gave up 7 bases; unmatched junction bases: 7. The chain's CDR3 is CASRIRGLGEKLFF. In nucleotides, the CDR3 is TGTGCCAGCAGAATCAGGGGGCTGGGTGAAAAACTGTTTTTT.

This clonotype appeared a few times. The chain combines TRBV10-3 with TRBJ1-6; the match to TRBD1 covers 8 bases. The length of the CDR3 is 17 residues. J lost 0 bases, V lost 4 bases, and 5 bases had no gene match. The germline CDR1 and CDR2 sequences are ENHRY and SYGVKD. The CDR3 DNA is TGTGCCATCAGTGCGGACAGGGCCAGCTCCTATAATTCACCCCTCCACTTT. Protein: CAISADRASSYNSPLHF.

This clonotype turned up a few times. The chain combines TRBV11-2 with TRBJ2-2; no firm D call. CDR1 is SGHAT and CDR2 is FQNNGV in the germline V gene. Trimming removed 0 bases at V and 7 bases at J, with 15 bases between. The CDR3 is made up of 16 amino acids. CDR3 in DNA: TGTGCCAGCAGCTTAGATCGGTTCCCCAACGGCGGGGAGCTGTTTTTT. It is translated as CASSLDRFPNGGELFF.

The V gene is TRBV27, the J gene TRBJ2-1; the match to TRBD2 covers 11 bases. V was pared by 7 bases and J by 6 bases, with 8 bases of the junction left unmatched. Germline V lookup: CDR1 MNHEY, CDR2 SMNVEV (reference sequence). The CDR3 has 15 amino acids. CDR3 sequence: CASTILAGEANEQFF. DNA for the CDR3: TGTGCCAGCACCATACTAGCGGGAGAGGCCAATGAGCAGTTCTTC.

This clonotype turned up a few times. This chain links TRBV28 with TRBJ1-3; 10 bases are a match to TRBD1. V dropped 1 base and J dropped 4; count of bases not matched to a gene: 4. Per germline, CDR1 MDHEN and CDR2 SYDVKM. The CDR3 length is 16 residues. CDR3 sequence reads: CASSLLTGGIGNTIYF. The CDR3, as DNA: TGTGCCAGCAGTTTATTGACAGGGGGCATCGGAAACACCATATATTTT.

This clonotype was detected many times. CDR3 sequence (DNA): TGCGCCAGCAGCCAAGTCGGACAGGGGGCAGTTGACACCATATATTTT. Translated: CASSQVGQGAVDTIYF. The chain employs TRBV4-3 and TRBJ1-3; 11 bases are a match to TRBD1. The germline gives CDR1 LGHNA, CDR2 YSLEER. This CDR3 contains 16 residues. V gave up 1 base and J gave up 8 bases; unmatched junction bases: 7.

This chain links TRBV21-1 with TRBJ2-7; the listed D gene, TRBD2, was not tested against the DNA. TRBV21-1 is an annotated pseudogene. CDR3 length equals 16 residues. The CDR3: CTNGTSGSSPRYEQYF. CDR3 DNA: TGTACCAACGGGACTAGCGGGAGTTCACCTCGCTACGAGCAGTACTTC.

The CDR3 sequence is CASSPTAGQGIYGYTF. CDR3 sequence (DNA): TGTGCCAGCAGCCCCACGGCGGGACAGGGAATCTATGGCTACACCTTC. The rearrangement links TRBV11-2 to TRBJ1-2, with 9 positions matching TRBD1. The germline gives CDR1 SGHAT, CDR2 FQNNGV. Germline trimming cut 5 bases from V and 4 bases from J; bases unmatched to any gene: 11. This CDR3 comprises 16 residues.

V and J are TRBV12-3 or TRBV12-4 and TRBJ2-7; possibly TRBD1 for D (5 bases). Trimming left V 6 bases short and J 1 base short, with 13 bases between. The CDR3 has 14 amino acids. For the CDR3, the DNA is TGTGCCAGCAGATTGGGTCCAGGGTCCTACGAGCAGTACTTC. Residues: CASRLGPGSYEQYF.

The CDR3 DNA is TGTGCCAGCAGCTTTTTCCAGCGGAGCACAGATACGCAGTATTTT. Amino acid sequence: CASSFFQRSTDTQYF. The rearrangement links TRBV7-9 to TRBJ2-3, with D tentatively TRBD2 (5 bases). CDR1 is SEHNR, CDR2 FQNEAQ, per germline (reference sequence). The ends were cut back, 3 bases at V and 0 bases at J, with 10 bases in the middle. The CDR3 spans 15 residues.

This clonotype was observed a handful of times. The V gene is TRBV7-2, the J gene TRBJ1-1; D uncertain. The CDR3 has 14 amino acids. V was trimmed by 1 base and J by 8 bases, leaving 14 bases between them. Germline V gene lookup returns CDR1 SGHTA and CDR2 FQGNSA. CDR3 in amino acids: CASSLGGQLFEAFF. CDR3 DNA: TGTGCCAGCAGCTTAGGGGGTCAGCTCTTCGAAGCTTTCTTT. The full variable domain, rest sourced from reference TRBV7-2 and TRBJ1-1, is GAGVSQSPSNKVTEKGKDVELRCDPISGHTALYWYRQSLGQGLEFLIYFQGNSAPDKSGLPSDRFSAERTGGSVSTLTIQRTQQEDSAVYLCASSLGGQLFEAFFGQGTRLTVV.

V is TRBV15 and J is TRBJ2-1; maybe TRBD2 (5 bases). Germline V CDR1 and CDR2: LNHNV, YYDKDF (reference sequence). Between the trimmed V and J ends, which lost 1 base and 8 bases, there was a span of 9 bases. The CDR3 contains 13 residues. CDR3 loop: CATSRGNSDEQFF. The DNA for the CDR3 is TGTGCCACCAGCAGAGGTAATAGCGATGAGCAGTTCTTC.

A few counts support this clonotype. The V gene is TRBV28, the J gene TRBJ2-3; either TRBD1 or TRBD2 may supply D (5 bases each). Germline values: CDR1 MDHEN, CDR2 SYDVKM. Between the trimmed V and J ends, which lost 5 bases and 4 bases, there was a span of 19 bases. The CDR3 contains 16 residues. CDR3 coding DNA: TGTGCCAGCAGTCCGGGGTGGGGCCCCGTGCCAGATACGCAGTATTTT. Protein: CASSPGWGPVPDTQYF.